The 15 T cell receptor beta chains below come from one sample, sequenced in a study of cytomegalovirus exposure and HLA in healthy donors. Sequencing was performed with immunoSEQ multiplex PCR; in TCRdb, only in-frame clones are kept and a portion is missing. The sample carries some 140,000 clones, 75% to 90% recorded once. The specimen was PBMCs. The receptors derive from a man aged 18 to 35 in good health and CMV-seropositive.

The chain has TRBV9 and TRBJ2-5; D uncertain. The V gene lost 0 bases and the J gene lost 5 bases, with 11 bases spanning the gap. The CDR3 spans 14 residues. Looked up from germline, CDR1 is SGDLS and CDR2 is YYNGEE. The CDR3 reads CASSVAGRRETQYF. As DNA, the CDR3 is TGTGCCAGCAGCGTAGCTGGGCGCCGGGAGACCCAGTACTTC.

This clone has just a few counts. This rearrangement joins TRBV25-1 to TRBJ1-4; perhaps TRBD1 as D (5 bases). Germline CDR1 and CDR2: MGHDK and SYGVNS. V was trimmed by 5 bases and J by 5 bases, leaving 15 bases between them. CDR3 length equals 15 residues. The DNA of the CDR3 is TGTGCCAGCAGTTTTCCCCAGGGAGGGAATGAAAAACTGTTTTTT. This translates into CASSFPQGGNEKLFF.

V gene TRBV15 combines with J gene TRBJ1-4; D not resolved. This CDR3 is 12 amino acids long. Germline-derived CDR1 and CDR2 are LNHNV and YYDKDF (reference sequence). V was trimmed by 2 bases and J by 8 bases, leaving 6 bases between them. For the CDR3, the DNA is TGTGCCACCAGCAGAATGGCCGAAAAACTGTTTTTT. Its protein product is CATSRMAEKLFF.

The J gene is TRBJ2-3, the V gene TRBV14, with 14 nucleotides matching TRBD2. From germline, CDR1 is SGHDN and CDR2 FVKESK. The CDR3 covers 17 residues. Trimming at V came to 4 bases and at J to 1 base, leaving 4 bases not matched to a gene. The CDR3 protein is CASSRGTSGSRTDTQYF. CDR3 DNA: TGTGCCAGCAGCCGAGGGACTAGCGGGAGTCGCACAGATACGCAGTATTTT.

The gene calls are TRBV6-5 and TRBJ2-1, with 13 positions matching TRBD2. V lost 10 bases and J lost 6; bases outside the gene matches: 6. Germline V gene lookup returns CDR1 MNHEY and CDR2 SVGAGI. The CDR3 contains 14 residues. The CDR3 spells CATGLAGTVNEQFF. The CDR3 coding sequence is TGTGCCACGGGACTAGCGGGAACAGTCAATGAGCAGTTCTTC.

J is TRBJ1-6 and V is TRBV7-7; the D is unclear. Trimming removed 1 base from V and 10 bases from J, with 8 bases in between. The CDR3 sequence is 13 residues long. Germline lookup yields CDR1 SSHAT and CDR2 FNYEAQ (reference sequence). The CDR3 reads CASSLGGGSPLHF. For the CDR3, the DNA is TGTGCCAGCAGCTTAGGAGGAGGGTCACCCCTCCACTTT.

The J gene is TRBJ2-2, the V gene TRBV5-1; possible D gene TRBD2, 5 bases. The CDR3 runs to 16 residues. V dropped 2 bases and J dropped 6 bases, with 17 bases sitting between them. Germline values: CDR1 SGHRS, CDR2 YFSETQ. CDR3 residues: CASSFEVGEVAGELFF. The CDR3 nucleotides are TGCGCCAGCAGCTTCGAGGTCGGGGAAGTGGCCGGGGAGCTGTTTTTT.

This chain connects TRBV25-1 to TRBJ2-2; D is perhaps TRBD1 (6 bases). The CDR3 contains 18 residues. The germline gives CDR1 MGHDK, CDR2 SYGVNS. The V and J ends lost 4 bases and 0 bases respectively, with 18 bases between them. CDR3 sequence (DNA): TGTGCCAGCAGTGCCGGACAGCGCACCCTTACGAACACCGGGGAGCTGTTTTTT. This gives the protein CASSAGQRTLTNTGELFF.

This clone was observed a few times. The chain uses TRBV7-3 and TRBJ1-5, with 11 bases identical to TRBD1. V lost 4 bases and J lost 1; bases outside the gene matches: 3. Germline CDR1 and CDR2: SGHTA and FQGTGA. The CDR3 spans 16 residues. This CDR3 reads CASSSDRGQSNQPQHF. CDR3 DNA sequence: TGTGCCAGCAGCTCGGACAGGGGGCAGAGCAATCAGCCCCAGCATTTT.

V usage is TRBV19 and J usage is TRBJ1-4; D might be TRBD1 (5 bases). Germline CDR1 and CDR2: LNHDA and SQIVND (reference sequence). There are 15 residues in the CDR3. Trimming left V 9 bases short and J 4 bases short, with 18 bases between. CDR3 nucleotide sequence: TGTGCCAGGACTTGGCTGCACAGGCTTAATGAAAAACTGTTTTTT. Translation gives CARTWLHRLNEKLFF.

The V and J genes are TRBV4-3 and TRBJ2-2, with D possibly TRBD1 on 5 matching bases. V was pared by 0 bases and J by 3 bases, with 8 bases between. This CDR3 is 15 amino acids long. CDR1 is LGHNA and CDR2 is YSLEER in the germline V gene. This CDR3 is CASSQDGRDTGELFF. The DNA of the CDR3 is TGCGCCAGCAGCCAAGACGGCAGGGACACCGGGGAGCTGTTTTTT.

This chain connects TRBV29-1 to TRBJ1-2; 8 nucleotides agree with TRBD1. The V gene's germline CDR1 is SQVTM and CDR2 ANQGSEA. The length of the CDR3 is 13 residues. V lost 4 bases, J lost 3 bases, and 4 bases stayed unmatched. DNA for the CDR3: TGCAGCGTTGGGGCAGGGGGCGACTATGGCTACACCTTC. Translation: CSVGAGGDYGYTF.

V is TRBV7-7 and J is TRBJ2-2; 8 nucleotides align to TRBD1. The J segment lost 0 bases and the V segment lost 5 bases, leaving 5 bases of the junction unmatched. Per the germline V gene, CDR1 is SSHAT and CDR2 is FNYEAQ (reference sequence). The CDR3 extends over 16 amino acids. In DNA, the CDR3 is TGTGCCAGCAGCCGACAGGGGACCGCGAACACCGGGGAGCTGTTTTTT. This codes for CASSRQGTANTGELFF.

The CDR3 DNA is TGTGCCAGCAGCCGATTTCTTGGACAGGGTCTCGAGCAGTACTTC. As protein: CASSRFLGQGLEQYF. The chain uses TRBV6-5 and TRBJ2-7, with TRBD1 matching over 8 bases. The CDR3 is made up of 15 amino acids. The germline CDR1 and CDR2 sequences are MNHEY and SVGAGI. V was pared by 6 bases and J by 6 bases, with 13 bases of the junction left unmatched.

V gene TRBV5-1 combines with J gene TRBJ2-2; 10 bases line up with TRBD2. Losses at the gene ends were 2 bases for V and 7 bases for J; bases not matched to a gene: 8. Germline V lookup: CDR1 SGHRS, CDR2 YFSETQ. The CDR3 is made up of 16 amino acids. The CDR3 here is CASSFQLAGKGGELFF. The CDR3 DNA is TGCGCCAGCAGCTTCCAACTAGCGGGGAAAGGCGGGGAGCTGTTTTTT.